A selection of T cell receptor beta chains follows, all from one sample in a study of T cells in Graves' hyperthyroidism and ophthalmopathy. TCRdb independently ran MiXCR on the multiplex PCR reads; one entry per CDR3 protein. The data show approximately 200,000 distinct CDR3 sequences, about 17% seen once. Source material: blood. The receptors were sampled from a man aged 35 to 55 with Graves' hyperthyroidism. CDR3s include the opening cysteine and the closing phenylalanine or tryptophan. Each record gives: V gene, clone size, D gene, J gene, CDR3 protein, CDR3 DNA. The D gene is left open where the match is weak. Not all rows give a size; the values are once, few, many and, for expanded clones, a class.

>TRBV27|few|NA|TRBJ1-5
CASKTGDSNQPQHF
TGTGCCAGCAAAACAGGAGATAGCAATCAGCCCCAGCATTTT
>TRBV28|NA|TRBD2|TRBJ2-2
CASSTGTSYTGELFF
TGTGCCAGCAGCACCGGGACTAGCTACACCGGGGAGCTGTTTTTT
>TRBV5-1|many|TRBD1|TRBJ2-1
CASSGPGIRGRDEQFF
TGCGCCAGCAGCGGGCCAGGGATCAGGGGGCGCGATGAGCAGTTCTTC
>TRBV28|many|NA|TRBJ2-1
CASRQGYNEQFF
TGTGCCAGCAGACAGGGCTACAATGAGCAGTTCTTC
>TRBV7-9|few|NA|TRBJ2-7
CASSEGPGWYEQYF
TGTGCCAGCAGCGAAGGCCCAGGGTGGTACGAGCAGTACTTC
>TRBV12-3/TRBV12-4|many|NA|TRBJ2-2
CASTGSNTGELFF
TGTGCCAGCACGGGGTCGAACACCGGGGAGCTGTTTTTT
>TRBV5-1|few|NA|TRBJ1-1
CASSPSHLYTEAFF
TGCGCCAGCAGTCCATCACATTTGTACACTGAAGCTTTCTTT
>TRBV20-1|many|NA|TRBJ1-1
CSARPLETWNTEAFF
TGCAGTGCTAGACCCCTAGAGACCTGGAACACTGAAGCTTTCTTT
>TRBV7-8|many|NA|TRBJ2-7
CASSLGRDSSYEQYF
TGTGCCAGCAGCTTAGGGCGAGACAGCTCCTACGAGCAGTACTTC
>TRBV9|few|NA|TRBJ2-2
CASSTSTGELFF
TGTGCCAGCAGCACTAGCACCGGGGAGCTGTTTTTT
>TRBV2|many|TRBD1|TRBJ2-3
CASSETGGSADTQYF
TGTGCCAGCAGTGAAACAGGGGGCTCGGCAGATACGCAGTATTTT
>TRBV3-1|many|TRBD2|TRBJ2-5
CASSQSTSGGGRGTQYF
TGTGCCAGCAGCCAATCAACTAGCGGGGGGGGGCGCGGGACCCAGTACTTC
>TRBV18|many|NA|TRBJ2-5
CASSPSQETQYF
TGTGCCAGCTCACCAAGCCAAGAGACCCAGTACTTC
>TRBV7-2|NA|TRBD1|TRBJ1-1
CASSWTGGRGMNTEAFF
TGTGCCAGCAGCTGGACAGGGGGTAGGGGAATGAACACTGAAGCTTTCTTT
>TRBV30|once|TRBD2|TRBJ2-3
CAWSPGLAGGQDTQYF
TGTGCCTGGAGTCCGGGACTAGCGGGGGGGCAAGATACGCAGTATTTT
>TRBV3-1|many|NA|TRBJ1-3
CASSHSTLLSGNTIYF
TGTGCCAGCAGCCATTCTACCCTTCTCTCTGGAAACACCATATATTTT
>TRBV5-1|few|NA|TRBJ2-3
CASSLYGGRTDTQYF
TGCGCCAGCAGCTTGTATGGCGGTCGCACAGATACGCAGTATTTT
>TRBV6-5|few|NA|TRBJ2-3
CASSYGFGNRAATDTQYF
TGTGCCAGCAGTTACGGTTTTGGTAACAGGGCTGCCACAGATACGCAGTATTTT